This is a list of T cell receptor beta chains from one sample in a study of T-cell memory formation after mild COVID-19. TCRdb fed the 5' RACE reads into MiXCR, producing one record per CDR3 protein. The sample yields a few hundred thousand distinct CDR3 sequences, approximately 25% seen once. Sequencing was carried out using PBMCs or a T cell subset sorted from them (not recorded which). All receptors derive from an adult woman who had mild COVID-19 (a few samples of this study predate the infection). Cell type and time point are not known. Each CDR3 is given with its conserved first and last residue. D genes are given only for firm matches. The listing skips clone size in some rows; elsewhere it reads once, few, many or a size class.

TRBV24-1,few,TRBD1,TRBJ2-2,TGTGCCACCAGCCTGGGACAGGGATACACCGGGGAGCTGTTTTTT,CATSLGQGYTGELFF
TRBV4-3,NA,NA,TRBJ2-3,TGCGCCAGCAGCCCCGGGACTTTTAGTGGCACAGATACGCAGTATTTT,CASSPGTFSGTDTQYF
TRBV7-3,NA,NA,TRBJ1-1,TGTGCCAGCAGCTTACTGTCGTCTTTTCCGGCTGAAGCTTTCTTT,CASSLLSSFPAEAFF
TRBV19,NA,TRBD1,TRBJ2-3,TGTGCCAGTAGTGCAAAACAGGGGGTCACAGATACGCAGTATTTT,CASSAKQGVTDTQYF
TRBV7-6,once,NA,TRBJ2-3,TGTGCCAGCAGCTTAGCCCAGCCAGATACGCAGTATTTT,CASSLAQPDTQYF
TRBV20-1,many,NA,TRBJ1-1,TGCAGTGCTAGAGGGGTGACGAACACTGAAGCTTTCTTT,CSARGVTNTEAFF
TRBV4-1,NA,NA,TRBJ2-7,TGCGCCAGCAGCCACCAGACGCACGAGCAGTACTTC,CASSHQTHEQYF
TRBV4-3,NA,TRBD2,TRBJ2-1,TGCGCCAGCAGCCAAGATGGTCTGCGGCGGGAGGGTGAGAATGAGCAGTTCTTC,CASSQDGLRREGENEQFF
TRBV5-1,few,TRBD2,TRBJ2-3,TGCGCCAGCAGATTAACGGCGGGGGGTCCAGATACGCAGTATTTT,CASRLTAGGPDTQYF
TRBV7-9,NA,TRBD2,TRBJ2-7,TGTGCCAGCAGTTGGGGTAGCGGGAGTTTTTACGAGCAGTACTTC,CASSWGSGSFYEQYF
TRBV10-3,few,NA,TRBJ2-3,TGTGCCATCAGAACAGGGTTAAGCACAGATACGCAGTATTTT,CAIRTGLSTDTQYF
TRBV6-2/TRBV6-3,NA,NA,TRBJ1-1,TGTGCCAGCAGTTACGGGACCTGGAACACTGAAGCTTTCTTT,CASSYGTWNTEAFF
TRBV12-3/TRBV12-4,NA,NA,TRBJ1-6,TGTGCCAGTGGCCTAGGCTCCTATAATTCACCCCTCCACTTT,CASGLGSYNSPLHF